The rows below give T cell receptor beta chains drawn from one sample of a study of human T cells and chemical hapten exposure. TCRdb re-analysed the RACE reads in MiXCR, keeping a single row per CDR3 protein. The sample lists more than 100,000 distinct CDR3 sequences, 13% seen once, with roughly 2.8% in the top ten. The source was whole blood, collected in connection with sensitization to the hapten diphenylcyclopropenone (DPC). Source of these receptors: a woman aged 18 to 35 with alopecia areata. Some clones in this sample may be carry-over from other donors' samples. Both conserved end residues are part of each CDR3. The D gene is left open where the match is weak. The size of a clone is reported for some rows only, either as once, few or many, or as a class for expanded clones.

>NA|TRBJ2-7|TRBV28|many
TGTGCCAGCCACCCAGGGTTCTCCTACGAGCAGTACTTC
CASHPGFSYEQYF
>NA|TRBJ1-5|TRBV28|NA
TGTGCCAGCCGAAGTACAGTCAATCAGCCCCAGCATTTT
CASRSTVNQPQHF
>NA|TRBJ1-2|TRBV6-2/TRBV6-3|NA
TGTGCCAGCAGTGACCGGGACACAGGAACAGATGGCTACACCTTC
CASSDRDTGTDGYTF
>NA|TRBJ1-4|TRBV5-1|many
TGCGCCAGCAGCTTGGGGACCTGGAATGAAAAACTGTTTTTT
CASSLGTWNEKLFF
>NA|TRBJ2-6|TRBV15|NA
TGTGCCACCAGCAGAGATCAAATCGGGGCCGGGTTCTCTGGGGCCAACGTCCTGACTTTC
CATSRDQIGAGFSGANVLTF
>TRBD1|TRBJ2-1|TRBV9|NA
TGTGCCAGCAGCGTGGAGCCGGGACAGGGTTTTTATGAGCAGTTCTTC
CASSVEPGQGFYEQFF
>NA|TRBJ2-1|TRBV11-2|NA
TGTGCCAGCAGCTCGCGGGCGAGCTCCTACAATGAGCAGTTCTTC
CASSSRASSYNEQFF
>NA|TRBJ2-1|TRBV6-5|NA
TGTGCCAGCAGTTACTCTTCCCAGGGTTACGTGGGTAATGAGCAGTTCTTC
CASSYSSQGYVGNEQFF
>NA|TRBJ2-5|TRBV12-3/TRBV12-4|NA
TGTGCCAGCAACATACAGTGGGCAGGGGAGACCCAGTACTTC
CASNIQWAGETQYF
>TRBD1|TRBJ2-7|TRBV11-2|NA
TGTGCCAGCAGCTTTCCCACCGTCGACAGGGTCCCCACCCGCGAGCAGTACTTC
CASSFPTVDRVPTREQYF
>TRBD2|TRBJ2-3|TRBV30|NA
TGTGCCTGGACAGCGGGGTACACAGATACGCAGTATTTT
CAWTAGYTDTQYF
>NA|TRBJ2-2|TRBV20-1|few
TGCAGTGCGAGGACCCCGTCTCCGAACACCGGGGAGCTGTTTTTT
CSARTPSPNTGELFF
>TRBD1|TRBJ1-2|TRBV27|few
TGTGCCAGCAGGCCTAGGGGGCCCGGGGGCTACACCTTC
CASRPRGPGGYTF
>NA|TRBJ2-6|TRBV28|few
TGTGCCAGCAGTTTAGCCAGATCCAAGGGGGCCAACGTCCTGACTTTC
CASSLARSKGANVLTF
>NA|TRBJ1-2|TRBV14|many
TGTGCCAGCAGCCAAGCGGGCGACTATGGCTACACCTTC
CASSQAGDYGYTF
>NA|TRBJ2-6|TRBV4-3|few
TGCGCCAGCAGCCACGGACAGACTGGGGCCAACGTCCTGACTTTC
CASSHGQTGANVLTF
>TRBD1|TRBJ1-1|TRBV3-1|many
TGTGCCAGCAGCCTGGGACAGGGGAATGAAGCTTTCTTT
CASSLGQGNEAFF
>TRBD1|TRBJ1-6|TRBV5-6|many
TGTGCCAGCAGCTTGCGGGGACAGGGTCATTCACCCCTCCACTTT
CASSLRGQGHSPLHF
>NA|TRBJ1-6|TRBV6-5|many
TGTGCCAGCAGTTACCGCGGGACTGAGACGGCCCTCCACTTT
CASSYRGTETALHF
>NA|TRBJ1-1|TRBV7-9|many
TGTGCCAGCAGCTTAATTGTGAACACTGAAGCTTTCTTT
CASSLIVNTEAFF
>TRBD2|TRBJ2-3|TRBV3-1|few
TGTGCCAGCAGCCTGGAGCGACTAGCGGGGGGACCTCCCACGCAGTATTTT
CASSLERLAGGPPTQYF
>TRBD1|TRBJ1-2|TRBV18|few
TGTGCCAGCTCACCGGACAGGGAAGGCTACACCTTC
CASSPDREGYTF
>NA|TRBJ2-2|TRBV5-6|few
TGTGCCAGCACCGCCATCCCAAGGAACACCGGGGAGCTGTTTTTT
CASTAIPRNTGELFF
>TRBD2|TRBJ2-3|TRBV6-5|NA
TGTGCCAGCAGTTACTCTACTAGCGGTAGCACAGATACGCAGTATTTT
CASSYSTSGSTDTQYF
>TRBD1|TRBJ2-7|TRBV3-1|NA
TGTGCCAGCAGCACCCGGACAGGAGGTTACGAGCAGTACTTC
CASSTRTGGYEQYF
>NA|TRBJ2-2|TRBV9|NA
TGTGCCAGCACCCTTTACGGGGAGCTGTTTTTT
CASTLYGELFF
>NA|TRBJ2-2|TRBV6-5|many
TGTGCCAGCACCAAGGGGCAGGGACGGACCGGGGAGCTGTTTTTT
CASTKGQGRTGELFF
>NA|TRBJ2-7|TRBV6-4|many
TGTGCCAGCTTGGGCAGTCCCTACGAGCAGTACTTC
CASLGSPYEQYF
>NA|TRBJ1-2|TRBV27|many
TGTGCCAGCAGTTTCCGGGGCTCCGGCGATTATGGCTACACCTTC
CASSFRGSGDYGYTF
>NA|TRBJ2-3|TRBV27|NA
TGTGCCAGCAGTTTATTTTCGGGGACCACAGATACGCAGTATTTT
CASSLFSGTTDTQYF
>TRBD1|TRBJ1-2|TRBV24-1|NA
TGTGCCACCAGTGATAGACAGGGGGAAGGCTACACCTTC
CATSDRQGEGYTF
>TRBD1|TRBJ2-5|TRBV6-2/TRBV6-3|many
TGTGCCAGCAGCCGCCCAGGGGGCAGAGAGACCCAGTACTTC
CASSRPGGRETQYF
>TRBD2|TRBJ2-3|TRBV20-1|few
TGCAGTGCTAGAGTTGGGGGGACTAGCGTACGAGGTACGCAGTATTTT
CSARVGGTSVRGTQYF
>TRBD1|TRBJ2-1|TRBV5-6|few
TGTGCCAGCAGCCCGCGACAGGGTCGTAACAATGAGCAGTTCTTC
CASSPRQGRNNEQFF
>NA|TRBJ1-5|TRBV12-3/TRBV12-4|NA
TGTGCCAGCAGTCCCGGATCGGGGCAGCCCCAGCATTTT
CASSPGSGQPQHF
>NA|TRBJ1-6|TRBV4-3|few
TGCGCCAGCAGCCGTAACAGGGATTCACCCCTCCACTTT
CASSRNRDSPLHF
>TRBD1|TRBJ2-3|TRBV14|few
TGTGCCAGCAGCCAACGGACAGGGGGCGCAGATACGCAGTATTTT
CASSQRTGGADTQYF
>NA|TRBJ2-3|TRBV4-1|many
TGCGCCAGCAGCTATAGAGGGGGTGGCACAGATACGCAGTATTTT
CASSYRGGGTDTQYF
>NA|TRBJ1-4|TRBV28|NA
TGTGCCAGCAGAATCCCGGGGTTTAATGAAAAACTGTTTTTT
CASRIPGFNEKLFF
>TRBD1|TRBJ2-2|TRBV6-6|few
TGTGCCAGCAGTTACTCCGGGACAGGGAGGACCGGGGAGCTGTTTTTT
CASSYSGTGRTGELFF
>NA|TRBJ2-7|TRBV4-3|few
TGCGCCAGCAGCCTCCGATCCGAGACAGACATTTCTGGCGAGCAGTACTTC
CASSLRSETDISGEQYF
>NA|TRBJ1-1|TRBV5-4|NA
TGTGCCAGCAGCTTGTCGGCGGGGACTGAAGCTTTCTTT
CASSLSAGTEAFF
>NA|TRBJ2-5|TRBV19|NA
TGTGCCAGTAGTGTAAAAAGCCAAGAGACCCAGTACTTC
CASSVKSQETQYF
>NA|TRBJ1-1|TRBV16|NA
TGTGCCAGCAGTAAGGGACACACGAACACTGAAGCTTTCTTT
CASSKGHTNTEAFF
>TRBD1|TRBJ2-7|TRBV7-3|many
TGTGCCAGCAGCACGACAGGGGGCGAGCAGTACTTC
CASSTTGGEQYF
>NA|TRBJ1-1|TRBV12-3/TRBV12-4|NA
TGTGCCAGCAGTTTAAGGCAGGGCAGGGCTGAAGCTTTCTTT
CASSLRQGRAEAFF
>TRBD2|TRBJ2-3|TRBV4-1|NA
TGCGCCAGCAGCCGCAGACTAGCGGGGGCCCTCACAGATACGCAGTATTTT
CASSRRLAGALTDTQYF